By sample share, the clone carrying this T cell receptor beta chain is medium-sized. Its matching antigen is unknown. The sample belongs to a study of regulatory T cells in long-lasting Graves disease. The study, taken as a whole, reports: It was in persistent disease that TRBV28, TRBJ1-2 and TRBJ2-5 were favored. Clonotypes that were public and shared totalled 2,500 to 3,500 in persistent patients versus 750 to 1,000 in new patients. Lower TCR diversity was seen in persistent Graves' patients than in newly diagnosed ones.

As to time point: newly diagnosed GD, antithyroid drugs for less than 3 months. The TCR library used RNA extracted from PBMCs. The TCR beta library used iRepertoire HTBI primers with Arm-PCR amplification of CDR3. TCRdb reprocessed the multiplex PCR reads with MiXCR, giving one entry per CDR3 protein. In the table there are just over 600,000 distinct CDR3 sequences, around 17% of which are singletons. V lost 9 bases to trimming and J lost 5 bases, with 16 bases between them. The CDR3 spans 13 residues. A further study also used this sample, focusing on T cells in Graves' hyperthyroidism and ophthalmopathy. Per that study: Ophthalmopathy could be told apart from stable hyperthyroidism with a 13 V-J model.

The receptor comes from a young woman with Graves disease. The chain couples TRBV12-3 or TRBV12-4 to TRBJ1-1; a possible D gene is TRBD1 (5 bases). The source material was peripheral blood mononuclear cells (PBMCs), sampled at new diagnosis, from a patient treated with antithyroid drugs. For the CDR3, the DNA is TGTGCCAGTAGTCTCCAGGGTGGGACTGAAGCTTTCTTT. Translating it yields CASSLQGGTEAFF.